This TCR beta chain was identified in a study of T cell responses to AZD1222 COVID-19 vaccine. Points from the study as a whole: The study found vaccine-associated CD4 TCRs spanning spike, dominant at 160-218 and 743-854. Unmutated variant regions are reportedly the target of nearly half of TCRs that are spike-specific. Elevations in Spike-specific TCR breadth and depth followed administration of two AZD1222 doses. Donors, mostly white British, included more females; clonal diversity was possibly underestimated.

A remark on this clone: What it recognizes is unknown.

Profiling relied on immunoSEQ multiplex PCR, and the TCRdb table lists in-frame clones only, not all of them. The table includes 120,000 to 150,000 clones, approximately 89% detected once. Trimming took 4 bases from V and 3 from J; bases not matched to a gene: 8. CDR3 length: 16 residues. Germline V gene data show CDR1 as SNHLY and CDR2 as FYNNEI. The source was peripheral blood, collected on day 0 of AZD1222 vaccination. The V and J genes are TRBV2 and TRBJ1-1; TRBD1 matches at 10 bases. The receptor's source is an adult in good health. The CDR3 DNA sequence: TGTGCCAGCAGTGGGGGACAGGGGCATCGGGACACTGAAGCTTTCTTT. As protein: CASSGGQGHRDTEAFF.